This TCR beta chain was obtained from a study of Graves' ophthalmopathy and Graves' hyperthyroidism. General observations from the study: In separating ophthalmopathy from stable hyperthyroidism, a 13-signature model achieved 85% to 90% sensitivity and around 80% specificity.

Beta-chain TCR CDR3 regions were amplified from RNA transcripts. Second-round multiplex PCR came after first-round RT-PCR with HTBI primers. MiXCR, run by TCRdb on the multiplex PCR reads, gives a single entry per CDR3 protein. There are hundreds of thousands of distinct CDR3 sequences in the sample; 20% to 25% occur only once, and around 6.5% lies in the top ten. About this clonotype: As yet, its antigen is unknown.

Trimming removed 6 bases from V and 4 bases from J, with 22 bases in between. CDR3 length: 16 amino acids. Germline assignment: CDR1 MDHEN and CDR2 SYDVKM. Patients with other autoimmune diseases, uncontrolled infections, pregnancy or lactation were excluded. Orbital computed tomography, together with clinical symptoms, serum thyroxine, TRAb and thyroid ultrasound, was used for diagnosis. Sequencing used peripheral blood. This receptor was obtained from a woman aged 18 to 35 with stable Graves' hyperthyroidism. Some clones in this sample may be carry-over from other donors' samples. This chain links TRBV28 with TRBJ2-7; possibly TRBD1 for D (6 bases). The CDR3 loop is CASRYPTGQEKYEQYF. In DNA form, the CDR3 reads TGTGCCAGCAGGTACCCAACGGGACAAGAAAAATACGAGCAGTACTTC.